This TCR beta chain originates from a study of blood T cell repertoires in COVID-19. Study-wide context: The United States, Italy and Spain provided the acute and convalescent COVID-19 samples.

TCRdb keeps only in-frame clones here, not all; method: immunoSEQ multiplex PCR. This sample has more than 100,000 clones; around 89% occur once, and the top ten carry roughly 18%. Germline assignment: CDR1 GTSNPN and CDR2 SVGIG (reference sequence). This CDR3 is built from 13 residues. With 1 base clipped from V and 4 bases from J, the junction kept 2 bases outside the gene matches. The specimen was peripheral blood. The chain joins TRBV30 to TRBJ1-1; 8 bases line up with TRBD1. The sequence was collected from a man aged 45-60 years with active or convalescent COVID-19. The CDR3 DNA reads TGTGCCTGGAGTGCAACAGGGGGCACTGAAGCTTTCTTT. As protein: CAWSATGGTEAFF. Full variable domain (outside the CDR3, taken from reference TRBV30 and TRBJ1-1): SQTIHQWPATLVQPVGSPLSLECTVEGTSNPNLYWYRQAAGRGLQLLFYSVGIGQISSEVPQNLSASRPQDRQFILSSKKLLLSDSGFYLCAWSATGGTEAFFGQGTRLTVV.